Listed here are 3 T cell receptor beta chains from one sample, sequenced in a study of read filtering for tumor transcriptome and immune sequencing. The library was built from about 370 ng RNA with molecular barcoded adaptors for alpha/delta and beta/gamma chains. TCRdb recomputed calls from the reads with MiXCR, one row per CDR3 protein. The data show about 38,000 distinct CDR3 sequences, around 15% seen once. Sequenced input: a population of CD138-negative cells sorted from bone marrow. Receptor source: a donor aged 40 or over with multiple myeloma.

This clonotype has more than one count but fewer than ten. Possible read error: a much larger clone is one base away. V and J are TRBV20-1 and TRBJ2-7; D is possibly TRBD2 (5 bases). Looked up from germline, CDR1 is DFQATT and CDR2 is SNEGSKA (reference sequence). This CDR3 contains 13 residues. For the CDR3, the DNA is TGCAGTGCTAGAGACCCCGGGGTACCGGAGCAGTGCTTC. Translated: CSARDPGVPEQCF.

To note about this clonotype: A much larger clone sits a single nucleotide away, making a read error possible. The rearrangement links TRBV6-1 to TRBJ2-3, with D perhaps given as TRBD1 or TRBD2 (5 bases each). This CDR3 has 14 residues. From germline, CDR1 is MNHNS and CDR2 SASEGT. V lost 10 bases to trimming and J lost 4 bases, with 18 bases between them. The CDR3 is CAINRDQRSDTQYF. For the CDR3, the DNA is TGTGCCATAAACCGGGACCAACGGTCAGATACGCAGTATTTT.

This clonotype showed up many times. This chain links TRBV24-1 with TRBJ2-1, with TRBD1 matching 8 bases. Per the germline V gene, CDR1 is KGHDR and CDR2 is SFDVKD. The CDR3 extends over 16 amino acids. V lost 2 bases and J lost 8; bases outside the gene matches: 10. The CDR3 is CATSDSGQGPSYEQFF. CDR3 coding DNA: TGTGCCACCAGTGATTCCGGACAGGGTCCTAGCTATGAGCAGTTCTTC.